These T cell receptor beta chains were read from a single sample in a study of blood T cell repertoires in COVID-19. Sequenced by immunoSEQ multiplex PCR; TCRdb stores in-frame clones only, minus some. The sample contains approximately 250,000 clones, approximately 90% of which appear only once. Sequencing was carried out using PBMCs or T cells enriched from blood (not recorded which). All receptors come from a woman in her sixties in a cohort exposed to, infected with or recovered from COVID-19 (not recorded which). The CDR3 runs from the conserved cysteine through the conserved F or W. D genes are given only for firm matches. Size is stated for part of the rows, as once, few or many counts, or as a class when the clone is expanded.

size: NA; D: TRBD2; J: TRBJ2-7; V: TRBV4-2; DNA: TGTGCCAGCAGCCAAGATCTAGCGGGAGACGAGCAGTACTTC; CDR3: CASSQDLAGDEQYF
size: NA; D: NA; J: TRBJ2-7; V: TRBV5-4; DNA: TGTGCCAGCAGCTTCGATTCGGCAGGATACGAGCAGTACTTC; CDR3: CASSFDSAGYEQYF
size: once; D: NA; J: TRBJ2-3; V: TRBV24-1; DNA: TGTGCCACCAGTGATTTCGCGGGACAGTACACAGATACGCAGTATTTT; CDR3: CATSDFAGQYTDTQYF
size: NA; D: NA; J: TRBJ2-1; V: TRBV7-9; DNA: TGTGCCAGCAGCTTAGCGACAGGCTCCTACAATGAGCAGTTCTTC; CDR3: CASSLATGSYNEQFF
size: NA; D: NA; J: TRBJ1-1; V: TRBV30; DNA: TGTGCCTGGAGTGTATCCAGGAACACTGAAGCTTTCTTT; CDR3: CAWSVSRNTEAFF
size: NA; D: NA; J: TRBJ2-7; V: TRBV11-2; DNA: TGTGCCAGCAGCTTCATTGTCAGGGGGGAATACGAGCAGTACTTC; CDR3: CASSFIVRGEYEQYF
size: NA; D: NA; J: TRBJ1-5; V: TRBV5-5; DNA: TGTGCCAGCAGCCTCCCGCCCGGGGGGGGTGGCCAGCCCCAGCATTTT; CDR3: CASSLPPGGGGQPQHF
size: NA; D: NA; J: TRBJ1-1; V: TRBV7-8; DNA: TGTGCCAGCAGACCAAGACAGGCTGCCACTGAAGCTTTCTTT; CDR3: CASRPRQAATEAFF
size: NA; D: NA; J: TRBJ1-5; V: TRBV5-4; DNA: TGTGCCAGCAGCTTGCCGGGCCCCCGGGACAATCAGCCCCAGCATTTT; CDR3: CASSLPGPRDNQPQHF
size: NA; D: TRBD1; J: TRBJ1-4; V: TRBV28; DNA: TGTGCCAGCAGAAAGACAGGGGTTCGGGAAAAACTGTTTTTT; CDR3: CASRKTGVREKLFF
size: NA; D: NA; J: TRBJ1-1; V: TRBV25-1; DNA: TGTGCCAGCAGTGAAGATTCTACGCCGGGGAACACTGAAGCTTTCTTT; CDR3: CASSEDSTPGNTEAFF
size: NA; D: TRBD2; J: TRBJ2-7; V: TRBV3-1/TRBV3-2; DNA: TGTGCCAGCAGCCAAGTCCCCCTCGAACGACTAGCCGGTGGGGTATACGAGCAGTACTTC; CDR3: CASSQVPLERLAGGVYEQYF
size: NA; D: TRBD2; J: TRBJ2-5; V: TRBV5-8; DNA: TGTGCCAGCAGCTTGGAGGGAGGGGTTCAAGAGACCCAGTACTTC; CDR3: CASSLEGGVQETQYF
size: NA; D: TRBD1; J: TRBJ2-1; V: TRBV7-8; DNA: TGTGCCAGCAGCTTAGCCTACACAGGGGGAAGCTCTAATGAGCAGTTCTTC; CDR3: CASSLAYTGGSSNEQFF
size: NA; D: NA; J: TRBJ1-5; V: TRBV2; DNA: TGTGCCAGCAGTGAAATCCAGGATCAGCCCCAGCATTTT; CDR3: CASSEIQDQPQHF
size: NA; D: TRBD1; J: TRBJ1-1; V: TRBV3-1/TRBV3-2; DNA: TGTGCCAGCAGCCAAGGGTCCGGGACAGCTCGCACTGAAGCTTTCTTT; CDR3: CASSQGSGTARTEAFF
size: NA; D: TRBD1; J: TRBJ1-4; V: TRBV9; DNA: TGTGCCAGCAGCCGGGACAGGGGAAATGAAAAACTGTTTTTT; CDR3: CASSRDRGNEKLFF
size: NA; D: NA; J: TRBJ1-6; V: TRBV6-5; DNA: TGTGCCAGCAAAAGTGCGGGACTGCTGATCTCACCCCTCCACTTT; CDR3: CASKSAGLLISPLHF
size: NA; D: TRBD1; J: TRBJ1-5; V: TRBV30; DNA: TGTGCCTGGGGTACAGGGGGGGATCAGCCCCAGCATTTT; CDR3: CAWGTGGDQPQHF
size: NA; D: TRBD2; J: TRBJ2-2; V: TRBV15; DNA: TGTGCCACCAGCAGAGATGTGACAAAGCGGGAGGAGGGCGGGGAGCTGTTTTTT; CDR3: CATSRDVTKREEGGELFF